This is a list of T cell receptor beta chains from one sample in a study of blood T cell repertoires in COVID-19. Data came from immunoSEQ multiplex PCR; TCRdb stores just in-frame clones and leaves some out. The table has 250,000 to 300,000 clones, 65% to 90% seen once. Sequenced input: peripheral blood. The source of these receptors is a man aged 25-45 years with active or convalescent COVID-19. Each CDR3 is given with its conserved first and last residue. The order of the fields is CDR3 protein, V gene, J gene, clone size. Only part of the rows carry a size: once, few, many, or a class if the clone is expanded.

CASSPGQSFYGYTF	TRBV4-1	TRBJ1-2	NA
CASSGGQGNEKLFF	TRBV10-1	TRBJ1-4	NA
CASGGISGDGRYEQYF	TRBV12-5	TRBJ2-7	NA
CASSNLVGQGSTEQYF	TRBV18	TRBJ2-7	NA
CASSRGTGRGSSTDTQYF	TRBV3-1/TRBV3-2	TRBJ2-3	NA
CASSALGGSSYNEQFF	TRBV2	TRBJ2-1	NA
CASSYSPSGETQYF	TRBV6-2/TRBV6-3	TRBJ2-5	NA
CASQGGNQPQHF	TRBV6-6	TRBJ1-5	NA
CASSVAGVNYGYTF	TRBV9	TRBJ1-2	NA
CASSDHSGGLFYEQYF	TRBV6-2/TRBV6-3	TRBJ2-7	NA
CASSYSRTGSGYTF	TRBV6-6	TRBJ1-2	NA
CASSLRGTSGGTGELFF	TRBV4-3	TRBJ2-2	NA
CASRDPGQGLYGYTF	TRBV6-5	TRBJ1-2	once
CASSREQGMGGEKLFF	TRBV14	TRBJ1-4	once
CSARYGEKLFF	TRBV20-1	TRBJ1-4	NA
CASSQEWRVTEAFF	TRBV4-3	TRBJ1-1	NA
CASSQVIMEPDTIYF	TRBV3-1/TRBV3-2	TRBJ1-3	NA
CASSHPGTGVEKLFF	TRBV3-1/TRBV3-2	TRBJ1-4	NA
CASSYQGVANGYTF	TRBV7-9	TRBJ1-2	NA
CAWSRSLGAHYEQYF	TRBV30	TRBJ2-7	NA
CASTRDRYYGYTF	TRBV2	TRBJ1-2	NA
CASSPKGLAGDFGSYNEQFF	TRBV9	TRBJ2-1	NA